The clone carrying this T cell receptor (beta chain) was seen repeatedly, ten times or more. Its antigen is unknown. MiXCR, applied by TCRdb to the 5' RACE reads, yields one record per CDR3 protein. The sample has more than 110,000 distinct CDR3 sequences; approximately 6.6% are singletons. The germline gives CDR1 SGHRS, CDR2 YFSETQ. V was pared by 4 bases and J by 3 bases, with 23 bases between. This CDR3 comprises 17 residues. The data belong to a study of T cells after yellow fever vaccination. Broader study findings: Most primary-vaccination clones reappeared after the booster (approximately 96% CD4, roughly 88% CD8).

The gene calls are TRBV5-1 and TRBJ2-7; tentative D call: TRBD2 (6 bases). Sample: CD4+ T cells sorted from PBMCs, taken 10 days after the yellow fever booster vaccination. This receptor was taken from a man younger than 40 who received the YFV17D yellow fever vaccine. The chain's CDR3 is CASSPGLRQTGIYEQYF. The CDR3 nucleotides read TGCGCCAGCAGCCCGGGACTTCGCCAGACCGGAATCTACGAGCAGTACTTC. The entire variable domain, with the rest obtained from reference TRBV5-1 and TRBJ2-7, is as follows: KAGVTQTPRYLIKTRGQQVTLSCSPISGHRSVSWYQQTPGQGLQFLFEYFSETQRNKGNFPGRFSGRQFSNSRSEMNVSTLELGDSALYLCASSPGLRQTGIYEQYFGPGTRLTVT.